This passage covers 26 T cell receptor beta chains from one sample sequenced in a study of blood T cell repertoires in COVID-19. Assay used: immunoSEQ multiplex PCR; TCRdb lists only in-frame clones, some missing. The sample includes 100,000 to 120,000 clones, approximately 91% of them seen just once. The sequencing input was peripheral blood. Source of these receptors: a woman in her 70s who had recovered from COVID-19.

The chain combines TRBV4-1 with TRBJ1-2; 7 bases match TRBD1. The CDR3 has 14 residues. From germline, CDR1 is MGHRA and CDR2 YSYEKL. The V segment lost 1 base and the J segment 8 bases; nucleotides outside the gene matches: 7. CDR3 nucleotides: TGCGCCAGCAGCCAAGCAGGAGGGGGCGGGGGCTACACCTTC. Protein sequence: CASSQAGGGGGYTF.

The rearrangement joins TRBV5-4 to TRBJ1-1, with a possible D match to TRBD1 (5 bases). The CDR3 runs to 16 residues. Germline values: CDR1 SGHNT, CDR2 YYREEE (reference sequence). The V end was cut by 4 bases, the J end by 0 bases, with 16 bases between. The CDR3 is CASSAGSGGMNTEAFF. The CDR3 nucleotides read TGTGCCAGCAGCGCGGGATCGGGGGGGATGAACACTGAAGCTTTCTTT.

This chain joins TRBV3-1 (or the pseudogene TRBV3-2) and TRBJ2-1; 7 bases match TRBD2. The germline V gene has CDR1 LGHDT and CDR2 YNNKEL (reference sequence). Trimming removed 4 bases from V and 12 bases from J; junction bases left unmatched: 15. CDR3 length equals 15 residues. The CDR3 sequence is CASSLVGAGTPRQFF. CDR3 nucleotide sequence: TGTGCCAGCAGCCTCGTTGGAGCGGGGACTCCCAGGCAGTTCTTC.

There are a few counts of this clone. V is TRBV28 and J is TRBJ1-2; no reliable D call. The CDR3 has 15 amino acids. Trimming removed 1 base from V and 4 bases from J, with 13 bases in between. CDR1 and CDR2 (germline): MDHEN, SYDVKM. The CDR3 reads CASSLLAPRGYGYTF. CDR3 bases: TGTGCCAGCAGTTTATTGGCACCGCGGGGCTATGGCTACACCTTC.

The table lists this clone with a count of one. The V gene is TRBV19, the J gene TRBJ2-3; 10 nucleotides line up with TRBD2. The CDR3 covers 18 residues. With V trimmed by 0 bases and J by 6 bases, 12 bases remained unmatched. CDR1 is LNHDA, CDR2 SQIVND, per germline (reference sequence). CDR3 residues: CASSIDLFLAGVADTQYF. The CDR3 coding sequence is TGTGCCAGTAGTATAGATCTATTCCTAGCGGGGGTGGCGGATACGCAGTATTTT.

As DNA, the CDR3 is TGTGCCAGCACGGGGTGGGCAGGTGCAATGAACGAGCAGTACTTC. Amino acid sequence: CASTGWAGAMNEQYF. The rearrangement joins TRBV18 to TRBJ2-7; a possible D gene is TRBD2 (5 bases). The V end lost 8 bases, the J end lost 5 bases, and 22 bases lay between the germline ends. CDR3 length: 15 residues. Germline CDR1 is KGHSH and CDR2 is LQKENI. Full variable domain (outside the CDR3, taken from reference TRBV18 and TRBJ2-7): NAGVMQNPRHLVRRRGQEARLRCSPMKGHSHVYWYRQLPEEGLKFMVYLQKENIIDESGMPKERFSAEFPKEGPSILRIQQVVRGDSAAYFCASTGWAGAMNEQYFGPGTRLTVT.

The V and J genes are TRBV24-1 and TRBJ2-5; 10 nucleotides align to TRBD1. V shed 2 bases, J shed 5 bases, and the junction held 4 bases outside the gene matches. The CDR3 length is 15 residues. The germline CDR1 and CDR2 sequences are KGHDR and SFDVKD. CDR3 sequence reads: CATSDSGTGDETQYF. The CDR3 DNA sequence: TGTGCCACCAGTGATTCCGGGACAGGGGATGAGACCCAGTACTTC.

The V call is TRBV4-1, the J call TRBJ2-7, with 7 positions matching TRBD1. Germline CDR1 is MGHRA and CDR2 is YSYEKL. J was trimmed by 1 base and V by 1 base; bases with no gene match: 4. CDR3 size: 15 residues. Written as DNA, the CDR3 is TGCGCCAGCAGCCAAGTGGTGACAGGGTCCTACGAGCAGTACTTC. As protein: CASSQVVTGSYEQYF.

This chain connects TRBV18 to TRBJ2-5, with 11 bases lining up with TRBD2. Per the germline V gene, CDR1 is KGHSH and CDR2 is LQKENI. The ends lost 3 bases at V and 4 bases at J; junction bases unmatched: 7. The CDR3 has 16 residues. The CDR3 is CASSPRLAGGSETQYF. The CDR3 DNA reads as TGTGCCAGCTCACCTAGGCTAGCGGGAGGATCAGAGACCCAGTACTTC.

Notes on this clone: The germline gene is not matched at one end of the junction; a read error may be the cause. The chain carries TRBV3-1 (or the pseudogene TRBV3-2) and TRBJ2-7, with 8 bases lining up with TRBD1. There are 11 residues in the CDR3. The germline V gene encodes CDR1 LGHDT and CDR2 YNNKEL (reference sequence). This CDR3 is CASSQGDRRNF. DNA of the CDR3: TGTGCCAGCAGCCAAGGGGACAGGCGCAACTTC.

The CDR3 sequence is CASSRGTGPLTVGGYTF. Here the CDR3 DNA reads TGTGCCAGCAGCCGCGGGACAGGGCCGTTAACCGTGGGGGGCTACACCTTC. J is TRBJ1-2 and V is TRBV7-8; the match to TRBD1 covers 9 bases. V trimming: 5 bases; J trimming: 8 bases; junction bases outside the gene matches: 18. CDR3 length equals 17 residues. CDR1 is SGHVS, CDR2 FQNEAQ, per germline.

The chain recombines TRBV27 with TRBJ2-5; TRBD2 matches 11 bases. This CDR3 has 14 residues. J gave up 4 bases and V 6 bases, and 4 bases lay outside the gene matches. Germline-derived CDR1 and CDR2 are MNHEY and SMNVEV (reference sequence). The CDR3 protein is CASREGLAGETQYF. The CDR3 DNA follows: TGTGCCAGCAGAGAAGGACTAGCGGGAGAGACCCAGTACTTC.

This chain joins TRBV5-1 and TRBJ2-7; tentative D call: TRBD2 (6 bases). The CDR3 sequence is 14 residues long. Trimming left V 0 bases short and J 4 bases short, with 11 bases between. Germline CDR1 is SGHRS and CDR2 is YFSETQ. CDR3 region: CASSLAYGGYEQYF. In DNA form, the CDR3 reads TGCGCCAGCAGCTTGGCCTATGGGGGGTACGAGCAGTACTTC.

CDR3 residues: CASNTGGRNIQYF. In DNA, the CDR3 is TGTGCCAGTAACACAGGGGGTAGAAACATTCAGTACTTC. The rearrangement links TRBV19 to TRBJ2-4; 8 nucleotides agree with TRBD1. Per the germline V gene, CDR1 is LNHDA and CDR2 is SQIVND (reference sequence). The ends lost 7 bases at V and 6 bases at J; junction bases unmatched: 5. CDR3 size: 13 residues.

The genes are TRBV7-3 and TRBJ2-3, with 7 bases identical to TRBD1. The CDR3 spans 14 residues. Losses at the gene ends were 5 bases for V and 1 base for J; bases not matched to a gene: 3. Germline V gene sequence: CDR1 SGHTA, CDR2 FQGTGA. CDR3 loop: CASSRGQGTDTQYF. DNA for the CDR3: TGTGCCAGCAGCCGAGGACAGGGCACAGATACGCAGTATTTT.

CDR3 coding DNA: TGTGCCAGCAGCTTAGACGGTAGCGGGGGTATCTTCTACGAGCAGTACTTC. Translated: CASSLDGSGGIFYEQYF. The V and J genes are TRBV7-2 and TRBJ2-7; 9 positions match TRBD2. The length of the CDR3 is 17 residues. CDR1 is SGHTA and CDR2 is FQGNSA in the germline V gene. Trimming cost V 1 base and J 3 bases; bases outside gene matches: 10.

The chain uses TRBV5-4 and TRBJ2-1; tentatively, D is TRBD2 (6 bases). V gave up 2 bases and J gave up 5 bases, with 17 bases separating them. The CDR3 totals 16 residues. Germline V gene data show CDR1 as SGHNT and CDR2 as YYREEE (reference sequence). The CDR3, as DNA: TGTGCCAGCAGCTTAGTGCGGGATTGGAGAGACAATGAGCAGTTCTTC. This translates into CASSLVRDWRDNEQFF.

The chain recombines TRBV7-6 with TRBJ1-5, with 8 bases identical to TRBD1. V shed 1 base and J 7 bases; nucleotides not matched to a gene: 6. The CDR3 totals 15 residues. Per the germline V gene, CDR1 is SGHVS and CDR2 is FNYEAQ. In nucleotides, the CDR3 is TGTGCCAGCAGCTTAGGGACAGGGATGGCCCAGCCCCAGCATTTT. Protein product: CASSLGTGMAQPQHF.

The count of this clone is one. This chain uses TRBV15 with TRBJ1-2, with D possibly matching TRBD1 (6 bases). Trimming pared 6 bases from V and 4 bases from J, leaving 15 bases between. This CDR3 spans 14 amino acids. Germline-derived CDR1 and CDR2 are LNHNV and YYDKDF (reference sequence). The CDR3 region has the DNA TGTGCCACCAGAGAGGGGGGGGCCTCCTATGGCTACACCTTC. It translates to CATREGGASYGYTF.

This rearrangement joins TRBV4-3 to TRBJ2-2, with 8 nucleotides matching TRBD2. V dropped 1 base and J dropped 4; count of bases not matched to a gene: 5. This CDR3 region has 16 residues. In germline, CDR1 is LGHNA, CDR2 YSLEER. The CDR3 spells CASSQGSGTLTGELFF. Here the CDR3 DNA reads TGCGCCAGCAGCCAAGGTAGCGGGACCCTCACCGGGGAGCTGTTTTTT.

CDR3 residues: CASRPGTGTDTQYF. Written as DNA, the CDR3 is TGTGCCAGCAGACCCGGGACAGGCACAGATACGCAGTATTTT. The gene calls are TRBV6-5 and TRBJ2-3, with 7 positions matching TRBD1. Germline CDR1 MNHEY, CDR2 SVGAGI. The CDR3 covers 14 residues. Trimming at V came to 6 bases and at J to 1 base, leaving 4 bases not matched to a gene.

The chain combines TRBV29-1 with TRBJ2-5; TRBD2 matches 7 bases. The CDR3 contains 14 residues. Germline trimming cut 4 bases from V and 10 bases from J; bases unmatched to any gene: 15. From germline, CDR1 is SQVTM and CDR2 ANQGSEA. For the CDR3, the DNA is TGCAGCGTTGGCAGGGAGGGAAGGGGAGAGGGCCAGTACTTC. As protein: CSVGREGRGEGQYF.

J is TRBJ2-3 and V is TRBV7-2; the D is unclear. The germline V gene encodes CDR1 SGHTA and CDR2 FQGNSA. V was trimmed by 1 base and J by 0 bases, leaving 11 bases between them. The CDR3 runs to 16 residues. The CDR3 region is CASSLGGSLSTDTQYF. CDR3 coding DNA: TGTGCCAGCAGCTTAGGAGGTTCTTTAAGCACAGATACGCAGTATTTT.

Ten or more counts support this clone. The CDR3 here is CASRYSQVQPQHF. DNA of the CDR3: TGTGCCAGTAGGTACAGTCAAGTTCAGCCCCAGCATTTT. The chain joins TRBV19 to TRBJ1-5; D is ambiguous. V shed 6 bases and J shed 6 bases, with 12 bases lying between them. Germline V CDR1 and CDR2: LNHDA, SQIVND (reference sequence). CDR3 length: 13 residues.

J is TRBJ1-3 and V is TRBV9; D is unresolved. The V end lost 0 bases, the J end lost 0 bases, and 10 bases lay between the germline ends. Looked up from germline, CDR1 is SGDLS and CDR2 is YYNGEE. The CDR3 is 16 residues long. The chain's CDR3 is CASSVASSGSGNTIYF. CDR3 nucleotides: TGTGCCAGCAGCGTAGCTTCATCGGGCTCTGGAAACACCATATATTTT.

This clone was counted between two and nine times. The chain recombines TRBV7-3 with TRBJ2-2; a possible D gene is TRBD1 (7 bases). The germline V and J ends were trimmed by 5 bases and 0 bases, with 13 bases remaining between them. Germline values: CDR1 SGHTA, CDR2 FQGTGA. CDR3 length equals 16 residues. CDR3 in amino acids: CASSPGGGANTGELFF. The CDR3 DNA follows: TGTGCCAGCAGCCCTGGAGGGGGCGCGAACACCGGGGAGCTGTTTTTT.